Below are 5 T cell receptor beta chains sequenced from a single sample in a study of Graves' ophthalmopathy and Graves' hyperthyroidism (dated by TCRdb to the late 2010s). Sequenced on an Illumina HiSeq 2000. TCR beta CDR3 regions were amplified from RNA transcripts for repertoire sequencing. The first round of RT-PCR was done with HTBI primers and the Qiagen OneStep RT-PCR kit, and was followed by a second round of multiplex PCR, then size selection and purification. TCRdb's own reprocessing of the public reads used fastp at Q25 and MiXCR and kept productive beta chains. Rows are unified per CDR3 protein, each entry keeping the most common DNA and genes. For this sample there are hundreds of thousands of distinct CDR3 sequences; 20% to 25% appear just once. The ten most abundant clones make up under 3% of the sample. Sequencing input: peripheral blood. These receptors were taken from a woman between 18 and 29 years old with stable Graves' hyperthyroidism. Donor details come from another sample of the same person, matched by shared clones.

This clonotype was counted a few times. Given a much more abundant clone one base away, this may be a read error. V usage is TRBV2 and J usage is TRBJ2-7; 8 positions match TRBD2. V shed 6 bases, J shed 2 bases, and the junction held 9 bases outside the gene matches. CDR3 size: 15 residues. Looked up from germline, CDR1 is SNHLY and CDR2 is FYNNEI. The CDR3 is CASRESSGPTYEQYF. The CDR3 DNA reads as TGTGCCAGCAGGGAGTCTAGCGGGCCAACCTACGAGCAGTACTTC. Combining the CDR3 with reference TRBV2 and TRBJ2-7 gives the whole variable domain EPEVTQTPSHQVTQMGQEVILRCVPISNHLYFYWYRQILGQKVEFLVSFYNNEISEKSEIFDDQFSVERPDGSNFTLKIRSTKLEDSAMYFCASRESSGPTYEQYFGPGTRLTVT.

This clonotype was counted between two and nine times. This chain's CDR3 is CASRYSGTGLYEQYF. CDR3 nucleotide sequence: TGTGCCAGCAGATACTCCGGGACAGGGCTGTACGAGCAGTACTTC. The chain carries TRBV12-3 or TRBV12-4 and TRBJ2-7; 9 bases line up with TRBD1. The CDR3 is 15 amino acids. V was pared by 6 bases and J by 4 bases, with 10 bases of the junction left unmatched.

The chain joins TRBV6-2 or TRBV6-3 to TRBJ1-2; D uncertain. Germline-derived CDR1 and CDR2 are MNHEY and SVGEGT. Trimming removed 2 bases at V and 4 bases at J, with 11 bases between. The CDR3 extends over 14 amino acids. In DNA form, the CDR3 reads TGTGCCAGCAGTTACCCAGGTCGAGGCTATGGCTACACCTTC. Residues: CASSYPGRGYGYTF.

This clonotype has a handful of counts. Given a much more abundant clone one base away, this may be a read error. CDR3 DNA: TGTGCCAGCAGTGACGCGGAGGAGTCCTACGAGCAGTACTTC. As protein: CASSDAEESYEQYF. V gene TRBV2 combines with J gene TRBJ2-7; D possibly corresponds to TRBD2 (5 bases). Germline loops: CDR1 SNHLY, CDR2 FYNNEI. Trimming left V 3 bases short and J 1 base short, with 10 bases between. This CDR3 contains 14 residues.

This clonotype was found many times. The gene calls are TRBV6-2 or TRBV6-3 and TRBJ2-7; the D is unclear. The CDR3 sequence is 11 residues long. The germline V gene encodes CDR1 MNHEY and CDR2 SVGEGT. Deletions cut 2 bases from V and 5 bases from J, with 4 bases between. The CDR3 region is CASSYGDEQYF. DNA for the CDR3: TGTGCCAGCAGTTACGGAGACGAGCAGTACTTC.